Presented here are 7 T cell receptor beta chains from one specimen sequenced in a study of T cells expressing NK-cell markers. TCRdb derives one entry per CDR3 protein from the 5' RACE reads, leaving out DNA. Its listing shows some 450,000 distinct CDR3 sequences. Material for sequencing was blood T cells: a sorted CD56 or NKG2C T cell subset, CD4+ or CD8+ T cells, or bulk PBMC T cells (not recorded which). The origin of the receptors is a woman aged 18 to 75 in good health.

The rearrangement uses TRBV4-1 and TRBJ2-1. CDR3 length: 13 residues. Germline CDR1 reads MGHRA; CDR2 reads YSYEKL. CDR3 sequence: CASSQGSYLEQFF.

The rearrangement joins TRBV2 to TRBJ1-5; TCRdb proposes TRBD1, but this gene call is untestable without DNA. The CDR3 totals 12 residues. The germline CDR1 and CDR2 sequences are SNHLY and FYNNEI. The CDR3 region is CASNRGGQPQHF.

This CDR3 reads CASSLSLRPYEQYF. The V call is TRBV5-6, the J call TRBJ2-7. Germline V gene sequence: CDR1 SGHDT, CDR2 YYEEEE. The CDR3 covers 14 residues.

The V and J genes are TRBV9 and TRBJ2-2; TCRdb indicates TRBD2, and absent DNA this call remains unverified. The CDR3 extends over 17 amino acids. Per the germline V gene, CDR1 is SGDLS and CDR2 is YYNGEE. The chain's CDR3 is CASSVLAGASNTGELFF.

This chain links TRBV6-2 or TRBV6-3 with TRBJ2-2; there is no DNA to check the TCRdb D call of TRBD1. The CDR3 loop spans 14 amino acids. CDR1 is MNHEY, CDR2 SVGEGT, per germline. Here the CDR3 reads CASSQGVNTGELFF.

The chain links TRBV19 to TRBJ1-1; TCRdb names TRBD1, which stays unverified in the absence of DNA. The CDR3 consists of 14 residues. CDR1 is LNHDA, CDR2 SQIVND, per germline (reference sequence). The CDR3 reads CASSIDAGLSEAFF.

The chain combines TRBV4-1 with TRBJ2-2; as DNA is missing, the TRBD1 call by TCRdb cannot be tested. This CDR3 is built from 15 residues. Per germline, CDR1 MGHRA and CDR2 YSYEKL. The CDR3 here is CASSLGAGQTGELFF.